The 18 T cell receptor beta chains below come from one sample, sequenced in a study of blood T cell repertoires in COVID-19. Libraries were prepared by immunoSEQ multiplex PCR; TCRdb keeps only in-frame clonotypes and omits some of them. The sample records around 470,000 clones, 85% to 90% being singletons. Material for sequencing was peripheral blood. These receptors all come from a man younger than 30 with COVID-19, enrolled during active disease.

The J gene is TRBJ2-7, the V gene TRBV18; D may be TRBD1 (5 bases). The CDR3 is 14 residues long. Looked up from germline, CDR1 is KGHSH and CDR2 is LQKENI. V was shortened by 3 bases and J by 2 bases, with 11 bases between the two germline ends. CDR3 DNA: TGTGCCAGCTCACCTCAGGGAAGGGCCTACGAGCAGTACTTC. Protein product: CASSPQGRAYEQYF.

A single count supports this clone. The V and J genes are TRBV3-1 (or the pseudogene TRBV3-2) and TRBJ1-1, with 7 bases aligning to TRBD1. This CDR3 contains 14 residues. V was clipped by 3 bases and J by 5 bases; unmatched bases: 6. The V gene's germline CDR1 is LGHDT and CDR2 YNNKEL (reference sequence). CDR3 in DNA: TGTGCCAGCAGCCAGGGACAGCATTGGACTGAAGCTTTCTTT. Its translation is CASSQGQHWTEAFF.

The chain has TRBV6-1 and TRBJ1-1; TRBD1 matches at 7 bases. The CDR3 length is 14 residues. Germline V gene data show CDR1 as MNHNS and CDR2 as SASEGT. V gave up 2 bases and J gave up 4 bases; unmatched junction bases: 4. Here the CDR3 reads CASSETQGGTEAFF. The CDR3 bases are TGTGCCAGCAGTGAAACCCAGGGGGGCACTGAAGCTTTCTTT.

J is TRBJ1-2 and V is TRBV19; no definite D call. Germline V lookup: CDR1 LNHDA, CDR2 SQIVND (reference sequence). The CDR3 contains 16 residues. The V end lost 8 bases, the J end lost 1 base, and 20 bases lay between the germline ends. The CDR3 loop reads CASSGSSSLYNYGYTF. The CDR3 bases are TGTGCCAGTTCCGGGTCTTCCTCCCTCTATAACTATGGCTACACCTTC.

The chain combines TRBV5-1 with TRBJ2-3; 14 bases are shared with TRBD2. V trimming: 1 base; J trimming: 14 bases; junction bases outside the gene matches: 9. The CDR3 has 15 amino acids. CDR1 and CDR2 from the germline V gene are SGHRS and YFSETQ. This CDR3 reads CASSLWTSGGLISYF. The CDR3 nucleotides are TGCGCCAGCAGCTTGTGGACTAGCGGGGGGTTAATCTCGTATTTT.

This chain uses TRBV5-1 with TRBJ2-3; the D is unclear. The germline V and J ends were trimmed by 4 bases and 0 bases, with 3 bases remaining between them. Germline V gene data show CDR1 as SGHRS and CDR2 as YFSETQ. CDR3 length: 12 amino acids. The CDR3 region has the DNA TGCGCCAGCAGCCGTAGCACAGATACGCAGTATTTT. Translated: CASSRSTDTQYF.

The chain joins TRBV6-5 to TRBJ2-7; TRBD1 aligns across 8 bases. The germline gives CDR1 MNHEY, CDR2 SVGAGI. This CDR3 has 14 residues. The V gene end was trimmed by 2 bases and the J gene end by 9 bases; junction bases not matched to a gene: 9. CDR3 nucleotides: TGTGCCAGCAGTTACGATACAGGGGGGAATGGGCAGTACTTC. Amino acid sequence: CASSYDTGGNGQYF.

This chain joins TRBV3-1 (or the pseudogene TRBV3-2) and TRBJ1-1; D not certain. This CDR3 has 13 residues. The germline gives CDR1 LGHDT, CDR2 YNNKEL (reference sequence). Trimming removed 0 bases at V and 4 bases at J, with 6 bases between. This CDR3 reads CASSQEARTEAFF. The CDR3 DNA reads as TGTGCCAGCAGCCAAGAGGCCCGCACTGAAGCTTTCTTT.

This clone is a singleton in its sample. The chain carries TRBV6-5 and TRBJ1-2; D is uncertain. V gave up 10 bases and J gave up 8 bases, with 14 bases separating them. The CDR3 has 11 amino acids. Looked up from germline, CDR1 is MNHEY and CDR2 is SVGAGI. The DNA of the CDR3 is TGTGCCACCCAGTCTGTTCTGGGCTACACCTTC. Translating it yields CATQSVLGYTF.

This chain connects TRBV9 to TRBJ1-2, with TRBD1 matching over 9 bases. The trim removed 4 bases at V and 8 bases at J, leaving 9 bases unmatched. The CDR3 has 14 residues. Germline-derived CDR1 and CDR2 are SGDLS and YYNGEE. The CDR3, as DNA: TGTGCCAGCAGCACCAGTTGGGACAGGGCCGGCTACACCTTC. Translating gives CASSTSWDRAGYTF. Supplemented by reference TRBV9 and TRBJ1-2, the full variable domain reads DSGVTQTPKHLITATGQRVTLRCSPRSGDLSVYWYQQSLDQGLQFLIQYYNGEERAKGNILERFSAQQFPDLHSELNLSSLELGDSALYFCASSTSWDRAGYTFGSGTRLTVV.

V and J are TRBV7-9 and TRBJ2-1; 9 nucleotides match TRBD2. J was trimmed by 2 bases and V by 2 bases; bases with no gene match: 7. The CDR3 is 17 amino acids. CDR1 is SEHNR, CDR2 FQNEAQ, per germline (reference sequence). DNA for the CDR3: TGTGCCAGCAGCTTAATGGGGGCGGGAGGGCCCTACAATGAGCAGTTCTTC. Its translation: CASSLMGAGGPYNEQFF.

The V gene is TRBV6-6, the J gene TRBJ1-4, with 9 bases fitting TRBD1. CDR1 and CDR2 (germline): MNHNY, SVGAGI (reference sequence). This CDR3 has 14 amino acids. V was clipped by 2 bases and J by 5 bases; unmatched bases: 0. The CDR3 DNA follows: TGTGCCAGCAGTTACGGACAGGGGAATGAAAAACTGTTTTTT. This translates into CASSYGQGNEKLFF.

The chain couples TRBV9 to TRBJ1-4; TRBD1 aligns across 8 bases. Germline loops: CDR1 SGDLS, CDR2 YYNGEE. The CDR3 has 15 residues. With V trimmed by 1 base and J by 7 bases, 6 bases remained unmatched. CDR3 sequence reads: CASSVTGGRGEKLFF. CDR3 sequence (DNA): TGTGCCAGCAGCGTAACAGGGGGAAGGGGTGAAAAACTGTTTTTT.

The V call is TRBV3-1 (or the pseudogene TRBV3-2), the J call TRBJ2-7, with TRBD2 identical over 9 bases. The CDR3 has 17 amino acids. Germline-derived CDR1 and CDR2 are LGHDT and YNNKEL (reference sequence). With V trimmed by 0 bases and J by 7 bases, 13 bases remained unmatched. The CDR3 nucleotides read TGTGCCAGCAGCCAAGAACGGGGTAGCGGGAGAATGGGAGAGCAGTACTTC. Protein sequence: CASSQERGSGRMGEQYF.

The V and J genes are TRBV3-1 (or the pseudogene TRBV3-2) and TRBJ2-2, with 7 nucleotides matching TRBD2. J was trimmed by 5 bases and V by 1 base; bases with no gene match: 4. Germline V CDR1 and CDR2: LGHDT, YNNKEL (reference sequence). The CDR3 consists of 15 residues. This CDR3 reads CASSQAGGGTGELFF. CDR3 sequence (DNA): TGTGCCAGCAGCCAAGCGGGGGGAGGAACCGGGGAGCTGTTTTTT.

This CDR3 is CSVVGDLDGYTF. CDR3 DNA sequence: TGCAGCGTTGTCGGGGACTTAGATGGCTACACCTTC. V and J are TRBV29-1 and TRBJ1-2, with D possibly TRBD1 on 5 matching bases. The CDR3 spans 12 residues. The germline gives CDR1 SQVTM, CDR2 ANQGSEA. With 4 bases removed from V and 6 bases from J, the gap between germline ends came to 12 bases.

This chain joins TRBV5-1 and TRBJ1-4, with no clear D. CDR1 is SGHRS, CDR2 YFSETQ, per germline. The CDR3 has 15 amino acids. Trimming took off 1 base at V and 0 bases at J, with 7 bases between the two ends. The CDR3 region has the DNA TGCGCCAGCAGCTTGACAGCATCAACTAATGAAAAACTGTTTTTT. Translation gives CASSLTASTNEKLFF.

The table lists this clone with a few counts. The DNA for the CDR3 is TGTGCCAGCAGCTCGCTTTACGGGGAGGGTAGCGAATCCAAAAACATTCAGTACTTC. It translates to CASSSLYGEGSESKNIQYF. The V and J genes are TRBV4-2 and TRBJ2-4; 7 bases are a match to TRBD2. The CDR3 runs to 19 residues. The V segment lost 5 bases and the J segment 2 bases; nucleotides outside the gene matches: 18. In germline, CDR1 is LGHNA, CDR2 YNFKEQ.